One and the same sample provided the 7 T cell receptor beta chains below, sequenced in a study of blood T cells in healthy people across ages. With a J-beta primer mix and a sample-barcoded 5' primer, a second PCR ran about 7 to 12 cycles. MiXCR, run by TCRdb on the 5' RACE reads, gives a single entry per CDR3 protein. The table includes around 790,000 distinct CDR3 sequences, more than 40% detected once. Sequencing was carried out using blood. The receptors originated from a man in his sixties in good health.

The CDR3 sequence: CASTTGYRGEKLFF. CDR3 DNA: TGTGCCAGCACAACAGGGTATCGGGGTGAAAAACTGTTTTTT. The chain employs TRBV12-3 or TRBV12-4 and TRBJ1-4, with D maybe TRBD1 (6 bases). Deletions cut 7 bases from V and 7 bases from J, with 16 bases between. CDR3 length: 14 residues.

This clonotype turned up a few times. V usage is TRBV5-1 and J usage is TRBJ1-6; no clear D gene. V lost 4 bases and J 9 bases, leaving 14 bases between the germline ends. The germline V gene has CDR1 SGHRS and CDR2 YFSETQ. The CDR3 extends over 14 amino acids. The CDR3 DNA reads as TGCGCCAGCAGCCCGGAGATCGCAGGTTCACCCCTCCACTTT. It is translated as CASSPEIAGSPLHF.

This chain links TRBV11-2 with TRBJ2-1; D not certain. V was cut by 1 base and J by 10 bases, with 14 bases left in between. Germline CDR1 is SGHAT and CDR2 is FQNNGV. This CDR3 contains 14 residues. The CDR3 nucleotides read TGTGCCAGCAGCTTAGGGAGCCAGACCTACGAGCAGTTCTTC. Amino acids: CASSLGSQTYEQFF.

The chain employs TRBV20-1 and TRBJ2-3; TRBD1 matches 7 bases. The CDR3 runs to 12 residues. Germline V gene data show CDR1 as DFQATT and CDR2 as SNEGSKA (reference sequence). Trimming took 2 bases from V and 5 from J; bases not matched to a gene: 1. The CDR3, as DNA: TGCAGTGCTAGACCAGGGGGAGATACGCAGTATTTT. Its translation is CSARPGGDTQYF.

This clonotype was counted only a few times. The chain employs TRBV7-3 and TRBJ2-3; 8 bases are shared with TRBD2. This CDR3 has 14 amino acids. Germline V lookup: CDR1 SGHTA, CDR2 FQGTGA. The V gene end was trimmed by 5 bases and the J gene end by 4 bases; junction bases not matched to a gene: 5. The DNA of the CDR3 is TGTGCCAGCAGCCTCAGCGGGAGATCAGATACGCAGTATTTT. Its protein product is CASSLSGRSDTQYF.

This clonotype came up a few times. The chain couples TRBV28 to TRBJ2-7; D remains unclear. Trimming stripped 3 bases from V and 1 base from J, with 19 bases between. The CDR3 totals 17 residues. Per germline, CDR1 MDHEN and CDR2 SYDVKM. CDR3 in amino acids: CASSFYSDVAASYEQYF. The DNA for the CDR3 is TGTGCCAGCAGTTTCTATAGTGACGTGGCAGCTTCCTACGAGCAGTACTTC.

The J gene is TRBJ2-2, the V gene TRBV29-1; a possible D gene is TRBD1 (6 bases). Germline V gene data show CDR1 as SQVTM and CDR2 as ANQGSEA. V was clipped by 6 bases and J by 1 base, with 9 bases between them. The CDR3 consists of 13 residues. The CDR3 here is CSVGTRNTGELFF. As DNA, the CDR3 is TGCAGCGTAGGGACAAGGAACACCGGGGAGCTGTTTTTT.